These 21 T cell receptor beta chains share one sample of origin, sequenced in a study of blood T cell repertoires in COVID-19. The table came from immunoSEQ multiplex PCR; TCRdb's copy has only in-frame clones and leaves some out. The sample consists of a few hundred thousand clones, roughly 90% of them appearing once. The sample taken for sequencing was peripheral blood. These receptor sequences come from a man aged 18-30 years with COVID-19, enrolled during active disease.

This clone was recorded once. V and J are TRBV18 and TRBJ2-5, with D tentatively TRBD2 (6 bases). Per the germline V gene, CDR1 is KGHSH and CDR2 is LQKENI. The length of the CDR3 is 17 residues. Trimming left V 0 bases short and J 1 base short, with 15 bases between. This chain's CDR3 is CASSPPPLGLFQETQYF. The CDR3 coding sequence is TGTGCCAGCTCACCACCTCCTCTGGGACTTTTCCAAGAGACCCAGTACTTC.

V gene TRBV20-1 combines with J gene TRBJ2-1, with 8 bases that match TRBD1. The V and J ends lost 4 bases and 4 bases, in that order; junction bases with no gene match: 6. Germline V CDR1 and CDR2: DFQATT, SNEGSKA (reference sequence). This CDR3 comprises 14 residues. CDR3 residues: CSAIDRGPYNEQFF. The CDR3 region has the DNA TGCAGTGCTATTGACAGGGGTCCTTACAATGAGCAGTTCTTC.

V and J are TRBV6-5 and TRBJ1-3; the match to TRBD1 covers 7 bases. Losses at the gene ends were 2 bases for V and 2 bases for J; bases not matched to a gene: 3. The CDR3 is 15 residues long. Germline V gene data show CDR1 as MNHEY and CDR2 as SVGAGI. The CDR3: CASSYGGQPGNTIYF. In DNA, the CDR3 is TGTGCCAGCAGTTACGGGGGACAGCCTGGAAACACCATATATTTT.

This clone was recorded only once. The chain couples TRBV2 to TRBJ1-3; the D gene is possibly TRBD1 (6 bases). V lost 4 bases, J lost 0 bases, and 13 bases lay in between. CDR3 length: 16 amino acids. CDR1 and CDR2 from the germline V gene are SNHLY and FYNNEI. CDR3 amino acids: CASSVEDRSSGNTIYF. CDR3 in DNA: TGTGCCAGCAGTGTTGAGGACAGAAGCTCTGGAAACACCATATATTTT.

CDR3: CAWSWGGDTQYF. The CDR3 nucleotides read TGTGCCTGGAGTTGGGGGGGCGATACGCAGTATTTT. The chain employs TRBV30 and TRBJ2-3; a possible D gene is TRBD2 (7 bases). The V end lost 2 bases, the J end lost 6 bases, and 9 bases lay between the germline ends. Germline V gene sequence: CDR1 GTSNPN, CDR2 SVGIG (reference sequence). There are 12 residues in the CDR3.

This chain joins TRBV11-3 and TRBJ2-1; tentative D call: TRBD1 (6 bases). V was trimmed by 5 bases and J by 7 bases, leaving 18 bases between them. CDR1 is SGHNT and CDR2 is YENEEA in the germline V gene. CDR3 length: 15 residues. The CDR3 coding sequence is TGTGCCAGCAGCCGAGGACAGTTTACGGTAAATGAGCAGTTCTTC. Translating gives CASSRGQFTVNEQFF.

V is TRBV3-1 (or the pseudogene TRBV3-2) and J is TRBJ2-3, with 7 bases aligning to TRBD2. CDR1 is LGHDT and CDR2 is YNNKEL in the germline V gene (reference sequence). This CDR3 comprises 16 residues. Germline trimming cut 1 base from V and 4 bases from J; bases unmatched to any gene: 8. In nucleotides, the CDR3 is TGTGCCAGCAGCCAAGTGCCGGGGAGGGTGGCAGATACGCAGTATTTT. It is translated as CASSQVPGRVADTQYF.

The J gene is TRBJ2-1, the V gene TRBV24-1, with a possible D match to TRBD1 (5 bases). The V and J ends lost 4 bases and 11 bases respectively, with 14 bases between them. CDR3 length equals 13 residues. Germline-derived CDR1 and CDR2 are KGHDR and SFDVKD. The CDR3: CATSDIRVAKQFF. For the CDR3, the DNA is TGTGCCACCAGTGACATCAGGGTCGCGAAGCAGTTCTTC.

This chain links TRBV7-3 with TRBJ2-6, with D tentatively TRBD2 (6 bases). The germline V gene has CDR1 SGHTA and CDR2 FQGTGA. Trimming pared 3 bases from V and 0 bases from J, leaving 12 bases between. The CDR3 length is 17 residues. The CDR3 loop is CASSLLVGSSGANVLTF. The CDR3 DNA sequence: TGTGCCAGCAGCTTGTTAGTCGGGAGCTCTGGGGCCAACGTCCTGACTTTC.

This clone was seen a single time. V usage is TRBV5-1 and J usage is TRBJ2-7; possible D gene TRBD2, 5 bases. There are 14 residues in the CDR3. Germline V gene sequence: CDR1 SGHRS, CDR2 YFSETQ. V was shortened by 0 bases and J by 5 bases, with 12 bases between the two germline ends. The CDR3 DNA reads TGCGCCAGCAGCTTGGCCTCCACTAGTAACGAGCAGTACTTC. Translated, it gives CASSLASTSNEQYF.

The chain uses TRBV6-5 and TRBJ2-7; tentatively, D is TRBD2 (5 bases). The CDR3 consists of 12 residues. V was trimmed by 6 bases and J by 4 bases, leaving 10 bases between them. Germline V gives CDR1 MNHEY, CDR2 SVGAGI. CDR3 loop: CASRTIFYEQYF. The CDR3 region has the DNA TGTGCCAGCAGGACTATTTTTTACGAGCAGTACTTC.

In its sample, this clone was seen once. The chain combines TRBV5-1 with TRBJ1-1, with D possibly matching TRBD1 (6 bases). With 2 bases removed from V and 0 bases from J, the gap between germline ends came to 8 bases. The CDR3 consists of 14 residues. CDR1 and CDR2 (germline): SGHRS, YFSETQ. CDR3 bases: TGCGCCAGCAGCTTTAGGGACATGAACACTGAAGCTTTCTTT. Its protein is CASSFRDMNTEAFF.

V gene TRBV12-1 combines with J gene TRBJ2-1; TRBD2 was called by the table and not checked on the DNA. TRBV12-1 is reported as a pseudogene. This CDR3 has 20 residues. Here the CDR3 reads CASSFRLMPRGASSYNEQFF. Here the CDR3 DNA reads TGTGCCAGCAGCTTTCGGTTGATGCCGCGGGGGGCCTCGTCCTACAATGAGCAGTTCTTC.

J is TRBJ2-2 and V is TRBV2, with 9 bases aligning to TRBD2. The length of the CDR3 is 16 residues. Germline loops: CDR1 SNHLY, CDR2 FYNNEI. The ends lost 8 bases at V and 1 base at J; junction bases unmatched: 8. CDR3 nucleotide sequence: TGTGCCAGCGGGTTTCAGCGGGGGGAGAACACCGGGGAGCTGTTTTTT. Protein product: CASGFQRGENTGELFF. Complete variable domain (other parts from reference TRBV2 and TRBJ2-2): EPEVTQTPSHQVTQMGQEVILRCVPISNHLYFYWYRQILGQKVEFLVSFYNNEISEKSEIFDDQFSVERPDGSNFTLKIRSTKLEDSAMYFCASGFQRGENTGELFFGEGSRLTVL.

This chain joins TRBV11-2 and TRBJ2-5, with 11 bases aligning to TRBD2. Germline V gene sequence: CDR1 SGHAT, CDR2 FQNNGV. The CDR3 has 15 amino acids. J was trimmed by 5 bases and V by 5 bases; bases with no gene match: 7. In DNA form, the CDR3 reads TGTGCCAGCAGCCCGGGACTAGCGGCGGGGGAGACCCAGTACTTC. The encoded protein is CASSPGLAAGETQYF.

The CDR3 DNA reads as TGCAGCGTTCGCTACGACAGGGTGAATGAGCAGTTCTTC. Amino acid sequence: CSVRYDRVNEQFF. J is TRBJ2-1 and V is TRBV29-1, with 7 bases matching TRBD1. The germline gives CDR1 SQVTM, CDR2 ANQGSEA. The CDR3 has 13 amino acids. Losses at the gene ends were 5 bases for V and 7 bases for J; bases not matched to a gene: 8.

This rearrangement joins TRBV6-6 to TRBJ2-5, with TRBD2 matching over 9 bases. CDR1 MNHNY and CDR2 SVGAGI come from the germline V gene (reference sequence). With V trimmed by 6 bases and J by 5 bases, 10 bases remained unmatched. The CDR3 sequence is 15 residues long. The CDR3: CASSRSGGLGETQYF. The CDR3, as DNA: TGTGCCAGCAGCCGAAGCGGGGGGCTGGGGGAGACCCAGTACTTC.

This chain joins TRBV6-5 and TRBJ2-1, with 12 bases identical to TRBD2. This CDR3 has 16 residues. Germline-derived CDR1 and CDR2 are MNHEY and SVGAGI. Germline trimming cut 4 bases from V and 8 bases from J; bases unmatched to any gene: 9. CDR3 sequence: CASSFPASGGAYEQFF. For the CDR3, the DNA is TGTGCCAGCAGTTTCCCTGCTAGCGGGGGGGCTTATGAGCAGTTCTTC.

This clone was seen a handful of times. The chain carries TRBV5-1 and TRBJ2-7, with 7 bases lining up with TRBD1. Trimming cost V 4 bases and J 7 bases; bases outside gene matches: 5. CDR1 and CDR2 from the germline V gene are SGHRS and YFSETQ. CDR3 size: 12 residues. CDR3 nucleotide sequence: TGCGCCAGCAGCGTCGACAGGGTAGAGCAGTACTTC. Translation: CASSVDRVEQYF.

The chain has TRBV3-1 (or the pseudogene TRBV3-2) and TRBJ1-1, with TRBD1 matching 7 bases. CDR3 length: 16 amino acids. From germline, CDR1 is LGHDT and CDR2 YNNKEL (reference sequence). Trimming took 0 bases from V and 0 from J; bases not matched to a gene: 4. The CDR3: CASSQEIGTVNTEAFF. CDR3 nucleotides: TGTGCCAGCAGCCAAGAAATAGGGACAGTGAACACTGAAGCTTTCTTT.

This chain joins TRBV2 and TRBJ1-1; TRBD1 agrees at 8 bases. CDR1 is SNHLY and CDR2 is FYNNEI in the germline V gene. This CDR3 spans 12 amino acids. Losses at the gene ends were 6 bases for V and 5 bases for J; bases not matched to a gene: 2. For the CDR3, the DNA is TGTGCCAGCAGCTGGACAGGGACTGAAGCTTTCTTT. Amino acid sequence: CASSWTGTEAFF.